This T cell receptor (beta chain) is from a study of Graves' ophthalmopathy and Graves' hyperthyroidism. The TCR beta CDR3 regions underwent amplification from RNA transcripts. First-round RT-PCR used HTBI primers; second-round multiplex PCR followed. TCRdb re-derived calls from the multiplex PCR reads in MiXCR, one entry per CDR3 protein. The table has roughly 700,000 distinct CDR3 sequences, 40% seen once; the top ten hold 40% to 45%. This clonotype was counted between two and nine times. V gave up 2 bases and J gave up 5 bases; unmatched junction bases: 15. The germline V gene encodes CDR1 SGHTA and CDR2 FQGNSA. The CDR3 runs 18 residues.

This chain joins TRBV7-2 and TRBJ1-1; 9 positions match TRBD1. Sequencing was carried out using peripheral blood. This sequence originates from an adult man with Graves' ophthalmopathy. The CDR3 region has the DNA TGTGCCAGCAGCTTAATCCCGACAGGGGGATTCCGAGGAACTGAAGCTTTCTTT. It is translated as CASSLIPTGGFRGTEAFF.